The rows below give T cell receptor beta chains drawn from one sample of a study of T cell changes during pregnancy in multiple sclerosis. Clones were read by immunoSEQ multiplex PCR, and TCRdb kept only the in-frame ones, dropping some. The data contain tens of thousands of clones, over 80% of them seen just once; the ten biggest clones take up approximately 2.2%. The input for sequencing was peripheral blood, taken after pregnancy. The receptors were gathered from a female donor with multiple sclerosis, enrolled in a pregnancy study. CDR3s leave out the opening cysteine and the closing phenylalanine or tryptophan. Rows give clone size only sometimes, using once, few, many, or a class for an expanded clone.

abundance: -; v_gene: TRBV11-2; CDR3aa: ASSLGGRNQPQH
abundance: -; v_gene: TRBV27; CDR3aa: ASSLGSGGRNEQY
abundance: -; v_gene: TRBV6-1; CDR3aa: ASSGGQGPLEAF
abundance: -; v_gene: TRBV10-1; CDR3aa: ASGRAGVEYEQY
abundance: -; v_gene: TRBV6-5; CDR3aa: ASSYSGGAVLGEAF
abundance: -; v_gene: TRBV6-1; CDR3aa: ASHWQDNYGYT
abundance: -; v_gene: TRBV2; CDR3aa: ASSDVRRQF
abundance: -; v_gene: TRBV5-5; CDR3aa: ASRGVRNTEAF
abundance: -; v_gene: TRBV13; CDR3aa: ASSQTSGEETQY
abundance: -; v_gene: TRBV20-1; CDR3aa: SAQYNEQF
abundance: -; v_gene: TRBV4-2; CDR3aa: ASSQVQANYGYT
abundance: -; v_gene: TRBV6-5; CDR3aa: ASSYSLPSGNTIY
abundance: -; v_gene: TRBV5-4; CDR3aa: ASSPLAGEVYEQY
abundance: -; v_gene: TRBV6-5; CDR3aa: ASSYDSPNTEAF
abundance: -; v_gene: TRBV12-5; CDR3aa: ASGLVQPSTPMNTEAF
abundance: -; v_gene: TRBV9; CDR3aa: ASSVDSTHTEAF
abundance: -; v_gene: TRBV28; CDR3aa: ASSLDRRSSYNSPLH
abundance: -; v_gene: TRBV7-9; CDR3aa: ASSLIGSTGGHEQF
abundance: -; v_gene: TRBV12-5; CDR3aa: ASGPGTDITDTQY
abundance: -; v_gene: TRBV28; CDR3aa: ASSLSKRDRGPNYGYT
abundance: -; v_gene: TRBV10-2; CDR3aa: ASSDRGGNQPQH
abundance: -; v_gene: TRBV2; CDR3aa: ASSETGTGEGYT
abundance: once; v_gene: TRBV30; CDR3aa: AWSGLAGINEQY
abundance: -; v_gene: TRBV13; CDR3aa: ASSATGQLLLYGYT
abundance: -; v_gene: TRBV19; CDR3aa: ASSIPGGRYGYT
abundance: once; v_gene: TRBV19; CDR3aa: ASTLLAGTNTGELF
abundance: -; v_gene: TRBV9; CDR3aa: ASSVEGTPSGNTIY
abundance: -; v_gene: TRBV5-1; CDR3aa: ASSPLALDTDTQY
abundance: -; v_gene: TRBV19; CDR3aa: ASSMPAGHSSGYT
abundance: -; v_gene: TRBV2; CDR3aa: ASPREGTGANYGYT
abundance: -; v_gene: TRBV5-1; CDR3aa: ASSPDVARGTDTQY
abundance: once; v_gene: TRBV25-1; CDR3aa: ATSDRAHYEQY
abundance: -; v_gene: TRBV19; CDR3aa: ASGTSASEQY
abundance: -; v_gene: TRBV6-6; CDR3aa: ASRSAGGVYQPQH
abundance: once; v_gene: TRBV27; CDR3aa: ASCPRPDSSLYGYT
abundance: -; v_gene: TRBV10-3; CDR3aa: AISPTGERDSPLH
abundance: -; v_gene: TRBV29-1; CDR3aa: SVEGLTGVRDEQY
abundance: -; v_gene: TRBV29-1; CDR3aa: SGGGIEEGYT
abundance: -; v_gene: TRBV7-9; CDR3aa: ASSPQGPHYGYT
abundance: -; v_gene: TRBV10-2; CDR3aa: ASSERGPDSGNTIY
abundance: once; v_gene: TRBV6-5; CDR3aa: ASNLAGTSYNEQF
abundance: -; v_gene: TRBV5-1; CDR3aa: ASSLDGQGLKEQY
abundance: -; v_gene: TRBV10-3; CDR3aa: AISDRGGSNNQPQH
abundance: -; v_gene: TRBV30; CDR3aa: AWVEGARAGTEAF
abundance: -; v_gene: TRBV9; CDR3aa: ASREPYRGEDYGYT
abundance: -; v_gene: TRBV5-1; CDR3aa: ASSPYLADSYNEQF
abundance: -; v_gene: TRBV6-4; CDR3aa: ASSNEFSEADTQY
abundance: -; v_gene: TRBV6-6; CDR3aa: ASSYLSDEQF
abundance: -; v_gene: TRBV6-5; CDR3aa: ASSYSRQGADTQY
abundance: -; v_gene: TRBV6-5; CDR3aa: ASNSQGGTYGYT
abundance: -; v_gene: TRBV4-2; CDR3aa: ASSMGGREGHEQY